This T cell receptor (beta chain) originates from a study of blood T cell repertoires in COVID-19. Study-wide background: Acute and convalescent COVID-19 specimens originated in the United States, Italy and Spain. The cDNA or gDNA used as material had been derived from T cells, B-cell-depleted T cells, or PBMCs.

As originally analysed: Reference gene primers were amplified, and this amplification served to estimate nucleated cell counts. Clones were sequenced by immunoSEQ multiplex PCR, and TCRdb holds only the in-frame ones, with some missing. That table is the source of V, J and clone size, and D and trimming were worked out from the DNA. The repertoire holds approximately 290,000 clones, with about four fifths as singletons. Trimming left V 5 bases short and J 0 bases short, with 17 bases between. The CDR3 runs 17 residues. Germline values: CDR1 MNHEY, CDR2 SVGEGT. Sequenced input: peripheral blood. J is TRBJ1-5 and V is TRBV6-2 or TRBV6-3, with D tentatively TRBD1 (5 bases). This clonotype was sampled from a person aged 65-85 years with COVID-19, enrolled during active disease. CDR3 sequence reads: CASSPGVLWSSNQPQHF. The CDR3 bases are TGTGCCAGCAGTCCGGGGGTATTGTGGAGTAGCAATCAGCCCCAGCATTTT.